This passage covers 6 T cell receptor beta chains from one sample sequenced in a study of blood T cell repertoires in COVID-19. Measured with immunoSEQ multiplex PCR; TCRdb has only the in-frame clones, and not every one. The data contain around 310,000 clones, about 90% of them singletons. The sequencing input was PBMCs or T cells enriched from blood (not recorded which). These receptors originate from a woman in her twenties or thirties who had recovered from COVID-19.

The chain links TRBV13 to TRBJ2-7; 10 nucleotides match TRBD2. V lost 2 bases and J lost 3; bases outside the gene matches: 10. The length of the CDR3 is 17 residues. Germline V gene lookup returns CDR1 PRHDT and CDR2 FYEKMQ (reference sequence). The CDR3 nucleotides read TGTGCCAGCAGCTTATCTCGAGCGGGAGGGTTTGTCTACGAGCAGTACTTC. Encoded protein: CASSLSRAGGFVYEQYF.

The chain couples TRBV29-1 to TRBJ1-1; 11 bases align to TRBD1. This CDR3 contains 18 residues. Looked up from germline, CDR1 is SQVTM and CDR2 is ANQGSEA. After removal of 0 bases from V and 6 bases from J, the junction contained 15 bases not matched to a gene. The CDR3 reads CSVEEYQDRGPSVPEAFF. The CDR3 DNA reads as TGCAGCGTTGAAGAGTACCAGGACAGGGGGCCATCGGTCCCTGAAGCTTTCTTT.

J is TRBJ1-2 and V is TRBV6-6, with D tentatively TRBD1 (6 bases). From germline, CDR1 is MNHNY and CDR2 SVGAGI (reference sequence). The CDR3 runs 15 residues. Trimming took 6 bases from V and 0 from J, leaving 14 bases between them. The CDR3 protein is CASRQGRGPNYGYTF. CDR3 nucleotide sequence: TGTGCCAGCAGGCAGGGCAGGGGACCTAACTATGGCTACACCTTC.

The V call is TRBV20-1, the J call TRBJ1-1; 7 bases match TRBD1. The V and J ends lost 3 bases and 8 bases, in that order; junction bases with no gene match: 9. This CDR3 has 13 residues. Germline CDR1 and CDR2: DFQATT and SNEGSKA (reference sequence). The CDR3 protein is CSASFLQGGEAFF. In DNA form, the CDR3 reads TGCAGTGCTAGTTTCCTTCAGGGGGGCGAAGCTTTCTTT.

The chain uses TRBV30 and TRBJ1-4; D gene uncertain. V shed 0 bases and J shed 8 bases, with 10 bases lying between them. Per the germline V gene, CDR1 is GTSNPN and CDR2 is SVGIG (reference sequence). This CDR3 is 13 amino acids long. The CDR3 sequence is CAWSVRVEEKLFF. The CDR3 DNA follows: TGTGCCTGGAGTGTACGAGTCGAAGAAAAACTGTTTTTT.

This clone was counted a single time. The chain carries TRBV5-4 and TRBJ2-7; weak D call: TRBD1 (6 bases). The CDR3 loop spans 14 amino acids. The V gene's germline CDR1 is SGHNT and CDR2 YYREEE (reference sequence). V was clipped by 3 bases and J by 2 bases, with 12 bases between them. The CDR3 loop reads CASSSGTRTYEQYF. The CDR3 nucleotides read TGTGCCAGCAGCTCGGGGACAAGAACCTACGAGCAGTACTTC.